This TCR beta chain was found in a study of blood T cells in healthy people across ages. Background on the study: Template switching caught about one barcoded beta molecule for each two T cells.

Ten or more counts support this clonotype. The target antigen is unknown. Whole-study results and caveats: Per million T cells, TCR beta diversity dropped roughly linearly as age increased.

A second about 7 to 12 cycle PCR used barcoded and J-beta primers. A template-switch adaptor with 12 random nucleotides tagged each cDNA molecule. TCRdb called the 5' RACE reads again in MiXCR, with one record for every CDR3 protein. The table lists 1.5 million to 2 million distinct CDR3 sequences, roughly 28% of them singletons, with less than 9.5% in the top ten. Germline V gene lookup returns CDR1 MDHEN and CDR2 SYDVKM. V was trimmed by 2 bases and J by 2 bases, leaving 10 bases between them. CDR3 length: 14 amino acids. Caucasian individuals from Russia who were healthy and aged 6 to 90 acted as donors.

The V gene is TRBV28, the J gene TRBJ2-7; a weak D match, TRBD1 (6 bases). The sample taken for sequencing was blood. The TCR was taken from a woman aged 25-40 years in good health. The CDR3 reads CASSLGTPPYEQYF. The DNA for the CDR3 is TGTGCCAGCAGTTTAGGGACACCTCCCTACGAGCAGTACTTC.